This T cell receptor (beta chain) was documented in a study of PD-1 blockade in classical Hodgkin lymphoma. Clones were read by immunoSEQ multiplex PCR, and TCRdb kept only the in-frame ones, dropping some. The profile shows tens of thousands of clones, around four fifths of them singletons. With no exception, relapse followed autologous stem cell transplantation in all patients, and brentuximab vedotin exposure varied. To note about this clone: The antigen is undetermined. One end of the junction fails to match germline, which may point to a read error.

Findings and limits, study-wide: At baseline, newly diagnosed patients reportedly showed less TCR diversity than healthy donors. Any patient who commenced nivolumab under 1 year after ASCT was excluded.

Germline CDR1 KGHSH, CDR2 LQKENI. CDR3 size: 14 residues. The chain is built from TRBV18 and TRBJ2-6, with 7 bases matching TRBD1. The specimen was peripheral blood mononuclear cells (PBMCs), collected at baseline. The source of this sequence is a human donor with classical Hodgkin lymphoma. The chain's CDR3 is CASSSSQGVNVLTF. CDR3 bases: TGTGCCAGCTCATCATCTCAGGGGGTCAACGTCCTGACTTTC.